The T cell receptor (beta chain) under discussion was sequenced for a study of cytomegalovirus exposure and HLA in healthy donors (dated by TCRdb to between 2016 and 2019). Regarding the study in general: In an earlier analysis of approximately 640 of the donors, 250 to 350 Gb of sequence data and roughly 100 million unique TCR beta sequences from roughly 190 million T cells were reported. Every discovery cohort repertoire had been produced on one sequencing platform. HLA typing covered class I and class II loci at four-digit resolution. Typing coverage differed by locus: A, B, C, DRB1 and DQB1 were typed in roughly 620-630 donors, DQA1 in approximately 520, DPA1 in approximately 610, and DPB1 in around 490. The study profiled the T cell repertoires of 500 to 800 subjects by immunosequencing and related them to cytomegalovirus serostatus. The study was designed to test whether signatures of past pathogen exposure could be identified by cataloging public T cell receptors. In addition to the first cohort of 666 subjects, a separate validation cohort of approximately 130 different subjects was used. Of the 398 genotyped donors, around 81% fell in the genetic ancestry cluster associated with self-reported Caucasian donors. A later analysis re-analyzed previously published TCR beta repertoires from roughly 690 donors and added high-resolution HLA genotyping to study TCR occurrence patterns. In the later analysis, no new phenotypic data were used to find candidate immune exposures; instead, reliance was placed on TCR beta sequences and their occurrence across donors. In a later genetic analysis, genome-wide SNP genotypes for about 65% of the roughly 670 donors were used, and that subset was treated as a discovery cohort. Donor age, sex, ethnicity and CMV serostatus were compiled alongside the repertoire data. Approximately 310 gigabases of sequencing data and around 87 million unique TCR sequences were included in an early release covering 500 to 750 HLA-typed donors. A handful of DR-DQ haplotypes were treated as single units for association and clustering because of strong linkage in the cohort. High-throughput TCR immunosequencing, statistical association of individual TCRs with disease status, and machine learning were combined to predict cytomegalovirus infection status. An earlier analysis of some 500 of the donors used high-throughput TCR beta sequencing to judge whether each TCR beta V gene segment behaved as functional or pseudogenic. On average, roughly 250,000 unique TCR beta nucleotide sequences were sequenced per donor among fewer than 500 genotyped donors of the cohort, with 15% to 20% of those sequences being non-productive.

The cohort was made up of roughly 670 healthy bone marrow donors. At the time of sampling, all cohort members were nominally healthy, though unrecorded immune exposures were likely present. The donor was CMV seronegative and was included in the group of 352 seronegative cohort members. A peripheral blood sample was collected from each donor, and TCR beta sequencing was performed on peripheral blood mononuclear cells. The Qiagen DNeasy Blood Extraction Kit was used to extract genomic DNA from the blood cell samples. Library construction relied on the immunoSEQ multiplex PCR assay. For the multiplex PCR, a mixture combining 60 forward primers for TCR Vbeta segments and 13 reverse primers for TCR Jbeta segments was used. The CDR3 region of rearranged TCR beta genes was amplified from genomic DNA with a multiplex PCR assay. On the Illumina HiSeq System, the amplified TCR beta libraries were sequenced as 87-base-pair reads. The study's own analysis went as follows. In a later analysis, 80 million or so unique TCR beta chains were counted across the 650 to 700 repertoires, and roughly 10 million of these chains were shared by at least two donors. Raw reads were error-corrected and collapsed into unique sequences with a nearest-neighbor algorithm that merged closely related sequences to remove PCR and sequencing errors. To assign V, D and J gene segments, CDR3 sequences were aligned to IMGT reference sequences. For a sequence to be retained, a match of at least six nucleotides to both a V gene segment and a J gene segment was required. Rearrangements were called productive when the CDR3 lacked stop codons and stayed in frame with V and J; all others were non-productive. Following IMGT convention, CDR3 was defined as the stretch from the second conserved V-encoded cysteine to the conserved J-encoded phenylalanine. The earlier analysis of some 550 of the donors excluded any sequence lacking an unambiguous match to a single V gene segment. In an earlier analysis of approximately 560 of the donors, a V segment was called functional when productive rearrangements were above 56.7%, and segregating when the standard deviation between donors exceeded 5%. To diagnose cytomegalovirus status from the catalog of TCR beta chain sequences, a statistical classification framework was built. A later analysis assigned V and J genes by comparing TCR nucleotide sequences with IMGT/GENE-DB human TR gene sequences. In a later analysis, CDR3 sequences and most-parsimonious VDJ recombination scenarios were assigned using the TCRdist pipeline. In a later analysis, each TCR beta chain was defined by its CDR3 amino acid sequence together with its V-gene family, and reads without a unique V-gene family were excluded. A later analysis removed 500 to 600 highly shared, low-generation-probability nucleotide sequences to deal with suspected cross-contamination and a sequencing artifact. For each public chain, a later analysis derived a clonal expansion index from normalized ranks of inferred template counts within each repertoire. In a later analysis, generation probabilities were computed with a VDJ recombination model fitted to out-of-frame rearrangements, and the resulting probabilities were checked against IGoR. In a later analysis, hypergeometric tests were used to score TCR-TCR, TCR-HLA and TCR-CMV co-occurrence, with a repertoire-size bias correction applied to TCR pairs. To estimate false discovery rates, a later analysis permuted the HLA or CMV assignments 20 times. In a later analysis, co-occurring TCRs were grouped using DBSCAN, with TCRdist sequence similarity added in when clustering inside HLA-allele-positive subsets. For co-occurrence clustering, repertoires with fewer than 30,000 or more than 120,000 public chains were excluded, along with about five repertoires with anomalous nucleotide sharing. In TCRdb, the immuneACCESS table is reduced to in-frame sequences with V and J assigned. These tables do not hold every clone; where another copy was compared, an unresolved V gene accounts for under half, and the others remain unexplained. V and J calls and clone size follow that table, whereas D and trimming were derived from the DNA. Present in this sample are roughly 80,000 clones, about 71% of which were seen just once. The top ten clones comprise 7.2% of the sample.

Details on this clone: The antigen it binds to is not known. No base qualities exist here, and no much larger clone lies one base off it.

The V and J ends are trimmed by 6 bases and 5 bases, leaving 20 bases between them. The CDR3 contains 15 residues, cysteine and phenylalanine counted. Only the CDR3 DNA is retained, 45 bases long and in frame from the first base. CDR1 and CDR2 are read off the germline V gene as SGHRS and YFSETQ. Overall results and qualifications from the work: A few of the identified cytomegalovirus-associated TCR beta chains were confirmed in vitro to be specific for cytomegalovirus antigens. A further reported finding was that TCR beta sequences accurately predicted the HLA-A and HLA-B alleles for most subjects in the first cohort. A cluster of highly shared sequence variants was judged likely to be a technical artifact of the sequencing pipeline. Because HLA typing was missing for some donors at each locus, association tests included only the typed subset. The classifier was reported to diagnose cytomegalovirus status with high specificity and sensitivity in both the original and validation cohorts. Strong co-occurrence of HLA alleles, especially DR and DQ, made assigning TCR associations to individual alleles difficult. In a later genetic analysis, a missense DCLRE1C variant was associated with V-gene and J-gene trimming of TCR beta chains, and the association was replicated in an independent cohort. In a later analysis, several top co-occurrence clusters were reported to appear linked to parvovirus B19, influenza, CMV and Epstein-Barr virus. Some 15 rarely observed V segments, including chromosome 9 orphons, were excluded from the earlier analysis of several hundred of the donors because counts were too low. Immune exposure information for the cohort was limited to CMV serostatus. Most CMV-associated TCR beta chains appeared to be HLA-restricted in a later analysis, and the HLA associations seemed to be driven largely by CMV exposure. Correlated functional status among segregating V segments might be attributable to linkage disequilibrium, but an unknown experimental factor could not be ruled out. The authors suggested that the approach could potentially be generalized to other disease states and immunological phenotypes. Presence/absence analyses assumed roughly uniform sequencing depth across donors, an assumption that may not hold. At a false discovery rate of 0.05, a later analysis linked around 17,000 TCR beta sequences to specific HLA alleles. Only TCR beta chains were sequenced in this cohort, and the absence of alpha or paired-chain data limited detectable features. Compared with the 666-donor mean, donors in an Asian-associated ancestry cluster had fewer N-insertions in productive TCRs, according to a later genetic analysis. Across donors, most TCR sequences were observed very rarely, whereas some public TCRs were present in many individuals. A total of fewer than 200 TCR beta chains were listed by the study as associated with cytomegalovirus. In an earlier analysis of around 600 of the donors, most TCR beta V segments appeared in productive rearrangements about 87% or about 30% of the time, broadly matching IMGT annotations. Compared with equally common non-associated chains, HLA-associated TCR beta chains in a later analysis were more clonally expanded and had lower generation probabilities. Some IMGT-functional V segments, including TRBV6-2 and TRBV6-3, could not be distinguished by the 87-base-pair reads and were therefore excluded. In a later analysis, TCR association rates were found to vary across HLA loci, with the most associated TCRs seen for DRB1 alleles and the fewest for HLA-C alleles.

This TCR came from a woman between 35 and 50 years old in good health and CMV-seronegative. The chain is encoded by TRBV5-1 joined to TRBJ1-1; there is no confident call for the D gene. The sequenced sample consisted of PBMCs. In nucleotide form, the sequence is TGCGCCAGCATCACCCTAAGCGGAGGAAAGACTGAAGCTTTCTTT. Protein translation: CASITLSGGKTEAFF.